The following is a T cell receptor beta chain sequence with its context. Its target is unknown. This entry belongs to a study of cytomegalovirus exposure and HLA in healthy donors. Study conclusions and caveats: Reports state that TCR beta sequences accurately predicted most subjects' HLA-A and HLA-B alleles.

V was pared by 2 bases and J by 1 base, with 9 bases of the junction left unmatched. Germline V gene lookup returns CDR1 MRHNA and CDR2 SNTAGT. The CDR3 spans 17 residues. PCR involved 60 Vbeta and 13 Jbeta primers. Only in-frame clones appear in the TCRdb table, and some are missing; sequencing was by immunoSEQ multiplex PCR. The data contain roughly 62,000 clones, about 77% of them singletons. The material sequenced was PBMCs. This TCR derives from a woman aged 30 to 39 in good health and CMV-seronegative. This chain uses TRBV6-4 with TRBJ2-3, with TRBD2 matching 7 bases. The CDR3 sequence: CASSDVRLGGCTDTQYF. As DNA, the CDR3 is TGTGCCAGCAGTGACGTCCGTCTGGGGGGGTGCACAGATACGCAGTATTTT.